Listed below are T cell receptor beta chains from one sample, sequenced in a study of T cell responses to AZD1222 COVID-19 vaccine. Generated by immunoSEQ multiplex PCR, the TCRdb table keeps only in-frame clones and is missing some. The table has more than 140,000 clones, 88% seen once; the top ten hold more than 2%. The sequenced sample was peripheral blood, obtained on day 0 of AZD1222 vaccination. The receptors stem from an adult in good health. The CDR3 runs from the conserved cysteine through the conserved F or W. The D gene is left open where the match is weak. A row's size may be missing; if present it is once, few, many or a size class.

j_call v_call d_call clone_size cdr3_aa cdr3_nt
TRBJ2-1 TRBV6-2/TRBV6-3 TRBD2 once CASSPPTSGRLDEQFF TGTGCCAGCAGCCCGCCGACTAGCGGGAGATTGGATGAGCAGTTCTTC
TRBJ2-1 TRBV14 TRBD2 NA CASSRNSGLADYNEQFF TGTGCCAGCAGCCGCAACTCGGGACTAGCGGACTACAATGAGCAGTTCTTC
TRBJ1-1 TRBV18 NA NA CASSPELYTEAFF TGTGCCAGCTCACCTGAGTTGTACACTGAAGCTTTCTTT
TRBJ2-5 TRBV24-1 NA NA CATSETQWGETQYF TGTGCCACCAGTGAGACCCAGTGGGGGGAGACCCAGTACTTC
TRBJ2-3 TRBV7-9 TRBD1 NA CASSPVGQGSDTQYF TGTGCCAGCAGCCCCGTCGGACAGGGATCAGATACGCAGTATTTT
TRBJ1-2 TRBV6-1 TRBD1 NA CASSERSLGQGHGYTF TGTGCCAGCAGTGAACGTTCACTAGGACAGGGGCATGGCTACACCTTC
TRBJ1-4 TRBV30 NA NA CAWSSSGVPNEKLFF TGTGCCTGGAGTTCGTCGGGGGTACCTAATGAAAAACTGTTTTTT
TRBJ2-3 TRBV11-3 NA few CASSSGADTQYF TGTGCCAGCAGCTCCGGTGCAGATACGCAGTATTTT
TRBJ1-2 TRBV19 NA NA CASTGRAGGYTF TGTGCCAGTACAGGGCGGGCGGGCGGCTACACCTTC
TRBJ1-4 TRBV5-1 NA NA CASSLTTNEKLFF TGCGCCAGCAGCTTGACAACTAATGAAAAACTGTTTTTT
TRBJ2-5 TRBV7-9 NA NA CASSLEGFGETQYF TGTGCCAGCAGCTTAGAGGGGTTTGGGGAGACCCAGTACTTC
TRBJ1-1 TRBV7-3 NA once CASSPEVGTEAFF TGTGCCAGCAGCCCTGAGGTGGGCACTGAAGCTTTCTTT
TRBJ1-1 TRBV29-1 NA NA CSVVGEEAFF TGCAGCGTTGTCGGGGAGGAAGCTTTCTTT
TRBJ1-5 TRBV30 NA NA CAWSVGRADGQPQHF TGTGCCTGGAGTGTAGGCAGGGCTGACGGTCAGCCCCAGCATTTT
TRBJ1-6 TRBV2 NA NA CASNAPGTNSPLHF TGTGCCAGCAACGCCCCAGGGACAAATTCACCCCTCCACTTT
TRBJ1-1 TRBV6-4 NA NA CASSVSRGNTEAFF TGTGCCAGCAGTGTTTCGAGGGGTAACACTGAAGCTTTCTTT
TRBJ1-3 TRBV30 NA NA CASDRYSGNTIYF TGTGCCTCCGACCGATACTCTGGAAACACCATATATTTT
TRBJ2-5 TRBV7-2 NA once CASSLDLGAETQYF TGTGCCAGCAGCTTAGATCTGGGGGCGGAGACCCAGTACTTC
TRBJ1-5 TRBV15 NA NA CATSSRAPNQPQHF TGTGCCACCAGCAGCCGGGCCCCCAATCAGCCCCAGCATTTT
TRBJ2-4 TRBV5-1 NA NA CASSLDPLQGAKNIQYF TGCGCCAGCAGCTTGGATCCCCTTCAGGGAGCCAAAAACATTCAGTACTTC
TRBJ1-5 TRBV19 NA NA CASSRRQPNQPQHF TGTGCCAGTAGTCGCCGACAGCCTAATCAGCCCCAGCATTTT
TRBJ2-3 TRBV19 TRBD1 NA CASSMDRGRDTQYF TGTGCCAGTAGTATGGACAGGGGGCGAGATACGCAGTATTTT
TRBJ1-1 TRBV27 NA NA CASSLNPDTEAFF TGTGCCAGCAGTTTAAATCCGGACACTGAAGCTTTCTTT
TRBJ2-1 TRBV30 NA NA CAWSRRVNEQFF TGTGCCTGGAGCCGGAGGGTCAATGAGCAGTTCTTC
TRBJ2-7 TRBV5-3 TRBD1 NA CARSRTGWKQYF TGTGCCAGAAGCCGGACAGGGTGGAAGCAGTACTTC
TRBJ2-3 TRBV7-2 NA NA CASSLGGGTQYF TGTGCCAGCAGCCTCGGAGGAGGTACGCAGTATTTT
TRBJ2-4 TRBV7-2 NA NA CASSLSTRSQNIQYF TGTGCCAGCAGCTTAAGTACGCGGAGCCAAAACATTCAGTACTTC
TRBJ1-3 TRBV6-5 NA NA CATRVGNTIYF TGTGCCACCCGGGTCGGAAACACCATATATTTT
TRBJ1-2 TRBV19 NA NA CASSIGDLQDGYTF TGTGCCAGTAGTATAGGGGACCTTCAGGATGGCTACACCTTC